This TCR beta chain came from a study of CD8 T cells in ankylosing spondylitis. TCRdb recomputed calls from the 5' RACE reads with MiXCR, one row per CDR3 protein. The sample contains 200,000 to 300,000 distinct CDR3 sequences, over 7% of which appear only once. The V end was cut by 6 bases, the J end by 6 bases, with 11 bases between. Germline-derived CDR1 and CDR2 are SGHVS and FQNEAQ. The CDR3 has 12 residues. Study outcomes and limitations: Characteristic of ankylosing spondylitis blood, it appeared, was a TCR beta motif comprising roughly 8 highly homologous variants.

This clonotype has at least ten counts. Its antigen is still unknown. The receptor was isolated from a female donor with ankylosing spondylitis or in good health (not recorded which). V gene TRBV7-8 combines with J gene TRBJ1-1; weak D call: TRBD1 (6 bases). The specimen was blood, either unsorted or a sorted T cell fraction (not recorded which). CDR3 nucleotides: TGTGCCAGCAGGCAACAGGGTCCTGAAGCTTTCTTT. Encoded protein: CASRQQGPEAFF. Full variable domain (rest looked up from reference TRBV7-8 and TRBJ1-1): GAGVSQSPRYKVAKRGQDVALRCDPISGHVSLFWYQQALGQGPEFLTYFQNEAQLDKSGLPSDRFFAERPEGSVSTLKIQRTQQEDSAVYLCASRQQGPEAFFGQGTRLTVV.